This T cell receptor (beta chain) was captured in a study of CD8 T cells in ankylosing spondylitis. Germline V gene lookup returns CDR1 SGHRS and CDR2 YFSETQ. Trimming removed 5 bases at V and 5 bases at J, with 8 bases between. The CDR3 loop spans 13 amino acids. Relative to its sample, this clonotype is medium-sized. TCRdb redid the calling of the 5' RACE reads with MiXCR, one entry per CDR3 protein. This repertoire shows under 130,000 distinct CDR3 sequences, 20% to 30% found once; its top ten account for 9% to 15%. Sequencing was done on a sample of synovial fluid, either unsorted or a sorted T cell fraction (not recorded which). V is TRBV5-1 and J is TRBJ1-6, with D hard to call. The sequence came from a male donor with ankylosing spondylitis. The CDR3 reads CASSQDDNSPLHF. The CDR3 DNA follows: TGCGCCAGCAGTCAGGACGATAATTCACCCCTCCACTTT.